The sequence of this TCR beta chain was determined in a study of CD8+CD57+ T cells in acquired aplastic anemia. The template for TCR beta VDJ and CDR3 sequence profiling was genomic DNA. TCRdb itself ran the reads through MiXCR, one entry per CDR3 protein. The repertoire holds some 150,000 distinct CDR3 sequences, with over 55% as singletons. The authors sequenced patients whose flow cytometry had shown CD8+CD57+ cell expansion. V lost 9 bases to trimming and J lost 0 bases, with 6 bases between them. The CDR3 has 13 residues. Germline-derived CDR1 and CDR2 are WSHSY and SAAADI. This clonotype was recorded a few times.

The origin of this receptor is a human donor with aplastic anemia. The sequenced sample consisted of sorted CD4+, CD8+, or CD8+CD57+ T cells (not recorded which) from PBMCs. This chain links TRBV10-2 with TRBJ1-6; D call uncertain. This CDR3 reads CASTSSYNSPLHF. The CDR3 nucleotides read TGCGCCAGTACGAGCTCCTATAATTCACCCCTCCACTTT.